What follows describes a single TCR beta chain. Its antigen is currently unknown. Mismatch with germline at one junction end may stem from a read error. Vbeta (60) and Jbeta (13) primers were used in the PCR. Profiling relied on immunoSEQ multiplex PCR, and the TCRdb table lists in-frame clones only, not all of them. The sample lists roughly 100,000 clones, almost 85% occurring once. These data are taken from a study of cytomegalovirus exposure and HLA in healthy donors. Study-wide results and caveats: Data from an earlier analysis indicated that most TCR beta V segments were productive either about 90% or about 30% of the time.

This CDR3 is built from 13 residues. Germline V gene lookup returns CDR1 SQVTM and CDR2 ANQGSEA. The J gene is TRBJ1-1, the V gene TRBV29-1, with a possible D match to TRBD1 (6 bases). The receptor was derived from a woman under 30 in good health and CMV-seropositive. The source material was PBMCs. The DNA for the CDR3 is TGCAGCGTGGAAGCAGGGAGGGGGACTGAAGCTTTCTTT. Its translation is CSVEAGRGTEAFF.